These 13 T cell receptor beta chains originate from one sample sequenced in a study of Graves' ophthalmopathy and Graves' hyperthyroidism. Amplification from RNA transcripts yielded the TCR beta CDR3 regions. The workflow started with a first-round RT-PCR run with HTBI primers and then moved on to a second-round multiplex PCR. TCRdb called the multiplex PCR reads again in MiXCR, with one record for every CDR3 protein. The sample gives about 220,000 distinct CDR3 sequences, roughly 21% of which show up once; around 40% is in the top ten. The specimen was peripheral blood. The receptor set was obtained from a woman aged 50 to 65 with Graves' ophthalmopathy.

This clonotype was recorded at least ten times. J is TRBJ2-7 and V is TRBV30; D unclear. This CDR3 spans 11 amino acids. Trimming stripped 3 bases from V and 6 bases from J, with 9 bases between. Germline V CDR1 and CDR2: GTSNPN, SVGIG (reference sequence). CDR3 sequence: CAWRRAVEQYF. Written as DNA, the CDR3 is TGTGCCTGGAGACGGGCTGTCGAGCAGTACTTC.

This clonotype was seen at least ten times. This chain links TRBV29-1 with TRBJ2-5; D is possibly TRBD2 (6 bases). Between the trimmed V and J ends, which lost 3 bases and 2 bases, there was a span of 10 bases. This CDR3 comprises 13 residues. The germline V gene has CDR1 SQVTM and CDR2 ANQGSEA. The CDR3 coding sequence is TGCAGCGTTGATTCAGGGACTCAAGAGACCCAGTACTTC. This sequence encodes CSVDSGTQETQYF.

There are many counts of this clonotype. This sequence joins TRBV27 and TRBJ2-6; TRBD1 agrees at 9 bases. Germline V lookup: CDR1 MNHEY, CDR2 SMNVEV (reference sequence). The CDR3 has 17 residues. V gave up 6 bases and J gave up 0 bases; unmatched junction bases: 6. CDR3 nucleotide sequence: TGTGCCAGCAGCCCCGGGACAGGGATCTCTGGGGCCAACGTCCTGACTTTC. It encodes CASSPGTGISGANVLTF.

This clonotype was seen at least ten times. V is TRBV2 and J is TRBJ1-2, with D perhaps TRBD1 (6 bases). CDR1 is SNHLY and CDR2 is FYNNEI in the germline V gene. This CDR3 region has 13 residues. The V end lost 7 bases, the J end lost 2 bases, and 11 bases lay between the germline ends. The DNA for the CDR3 is TGTGCCAGCAAGAGGGGGGGCAACTATGGCTACACCTTC. Translation: CASKRGGNYGYTF.

Many counts were recorded for this clonotype. The V and J genes are TRBV12-3 or TRBV12-4 and TRBJ1-2, with 7 positions matching TRBD1. The V gene end was trimmed by 6 bases and the J gene end by 4 bases; junction bases not matched to a gene: 11. The CDR3 runs to 15 residues. DNA for the CDR3: TGTGCCAGCAGCCCTATGACAGGGACAACCTATGGCTACACCTTC. Translation: CASSPMTGTTYGYTF.

This clonotype occurred a few times. The V call is TRBV4-1, the J call TRBJ2-7; D gene unclear. The V gene lost 2 bases and the J gene lost 4 bases, with 21 bases spanning the gap. This CDR3 has 17 residues. Germline V lookup: CDR1 MGHRA, CDR2 YSYEKL. CDR3 in amino acids: CASSQSSSAISQYEQYF. CDR3 in DNA: TGCGCCAGCAGCCAATCATCCAGCGCGATTTCCCAATACGAGCAGTACTTC.

The sample holds many counts of this clonotype. The chain is built from TRBV27 and TRBJ1-5; no firm D call. The germline V and J ends were trimmed by 2 bases and 2 bases, with 10 bases remaining between them. The germline V gene encodes CDR1 MNHEY and CDR2 SMNVEV (reference sequence). The CDR3 has 15 amino acids. CDR3 in amino acids: CASSLQSGGNQPQHF. The DNA of the CDR3 is TGTGCCAGCAGTTTACAATCAGGAGGCAATCAGCCCCAGCATTTT.

The sample holds many counts of this clonotype. V usage is TRBV2 and J usage is TRBJ1-5; 11 bases agree with TRBD1. With 4 bases clipped from V and 0 bases from J, the junction kept 5 bases outside the gene matches. The germline V gene has CDR1 SNHLY and CDR2 FYNNEI. The CDR3 length is 17 residues. CDR3 nucleotide sequence: TGTGCCAGCAGTGGGGACAGGGGGAGCCTTAGCAATCAGCCCCAGCATTTT. Translating it yields CASSGDRGSLSNQPQHF.

This clonotype was seen once. The V call is TRBV7-2, the J call TRBJ2-7; 7 nucleotides line up with TRBD1. After removal of 7 bases from V and 0 bases from J, the junction contained 6 bases not matched to a gene. The CDR3 consists of 14 residues. Germline V gene sequence: CDR1 SGHTA, CDR2 FQGNSA. The CDR3 nucleotides are TGTGCCAGCATGCCCCGGGACAGCTCCTACGAGCAGTACTTC. Amino acids: CASMPRDSSYEQYF.

Regarding this clonotype: This may stem from a read error, because a much larger clone lies one nucleotide away. V and J are TRBV6-1 and TRBJ1-6; D is perhaps TRBD1 (5 bases). The CDR3 consists of 15 residues. CDR1 and CDR2 (germline): MNHNS, SASEGT. CDR3 sequence reads: CASREWGGDNSPRHF. CDR3 DNA sequence: TGTGCCAGCAGGGAATGGGGGGGTGATAATTCACCCCGCCACTTT.

This clonotype was seen at least ten times. V is TRBV2 and J is TRBJ1-2; TRBD1 matches at 7 bases. Germline lookup yields CDR1 SNHLY and CDR2 FYNNEI. Unmatched junction bases numbered 9, after V lost 6 bases and J lost 8 bases. The CDR3 totals 13 residues. CDR3 sequence reads: CASSVQGMEGYTF. Here the CDR3 DNA reads TGTGCCAGCAGCGTACAGGGGATGGAAGGCTACACCTTC. The full variable domain, completed using reference TRBV2 and TRBJ1-2, is EPEVTQTPSHQVTQMGQEVILRCVPISNHLYFYWYRQILGQKVEFLVSFYNNEISEKSEIFDDQFSVERPDGSNFTLKIRSTKLEDSAMYFCASSVQGMEGYTFGSGTRLTVV.

V is TRBV15 and J is TRBJ1-5; 9 nucleotides match TRBD1. This CDR3 has 16 residues. Germline V gene data show CDR1 as LNHNV and CDR2 as YYDKDF (reference sequence). V lost 5 bases, J lost 5 bases, and 10 bases stayed unmatched. The CDR3 DNA sequence: TGTGCCACCAGCGGAATTTCCGGGACAGGGCATCAGCCCCAGCATTTT. Its protein product is CATSGISGTGHQPQHF.

This clonotype was detected many times. This chain links TRBV5-1 with TRBJ2-7; TRBD2 agrees at 7 bases. CDR1 and CDR2 (germline): SGHRS, YFSETQ. Unmatched junction bases numbered 4, after V lost 1 base and J lost 3 bases. The CDR3 is 14 amino acids. The CDR3: CASSLTSVGYEQYF. CDR3 nucleotide sequence: TGCGCCAGCAGCTTGACTAGCGTGGGCTACGAGCAGTACTTC.